Reported below is one TCR beta chain. The assay was immunoSEQ multiplex PCR, and TCRdb's table has in-frame clones only and misses some. The sample has 1.6 million or so clones; more than 95% are singletons. The data belong to a study of shared clonotypes between healthy human individuals. CDR1 and CDR2 (germline): KGHSH, LQKENI. The CDR3 totals 14 residues. Trimming pared 0 bases from V and 1 base from J, leaving 6 bases between. This clonotype was sampled from a man in his thirties or forties in good health. The specimen was naive CD4+ T cells sorted from blood. The subset is: CD45RA+ positively selected. The chain recombines TRBV18 with TRBJ1-1, with D possibly matching TRBD1 (5 bases). The CDR3 DNA reads as TGTGCCAGCTCACCACCTGGACAGAACACTGAAGCTTTCTTT. This codes for CASSPPGQNTEAFF.